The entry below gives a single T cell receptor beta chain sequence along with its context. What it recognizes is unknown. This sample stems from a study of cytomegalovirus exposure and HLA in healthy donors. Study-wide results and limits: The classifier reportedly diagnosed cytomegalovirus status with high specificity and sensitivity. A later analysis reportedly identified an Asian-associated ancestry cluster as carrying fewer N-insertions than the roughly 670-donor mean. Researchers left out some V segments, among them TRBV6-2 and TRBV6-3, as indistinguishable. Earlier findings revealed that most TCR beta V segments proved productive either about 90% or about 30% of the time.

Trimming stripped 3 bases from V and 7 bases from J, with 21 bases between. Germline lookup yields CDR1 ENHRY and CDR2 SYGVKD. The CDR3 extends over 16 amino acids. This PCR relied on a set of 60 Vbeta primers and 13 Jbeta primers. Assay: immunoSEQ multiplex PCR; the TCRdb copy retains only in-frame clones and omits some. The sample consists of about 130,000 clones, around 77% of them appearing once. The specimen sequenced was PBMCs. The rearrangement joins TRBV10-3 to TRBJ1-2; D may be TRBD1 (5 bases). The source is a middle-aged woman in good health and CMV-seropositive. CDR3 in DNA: TGTGCCATCAGTGACCACCCTAGGCAAGGGGATCGTGGCTACACCTTC. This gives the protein CAISDHPRQGDRGYTF.